The source of this T cell receptor (beta chain) is a study of OX40 agonist ivuxolimab in advanced cancers. Study in general: Partial responses occurred in three patients (one hepatocellular carcinoma, two cutaneous melanoma). Notes on the study in general: Average numbers of expanded clones were greater in CD8+ T cells than in CD4+.

V dropped 5 bases and J dropped 6; count of bases not matched to a gene: 3. Germline V gene lookup returns CDR1 SGHTA and CDR2 FQGTGA. The CDR3 is 13 amino acids. The protocol was immunoSEQ multiplex PCR, while the TCRdb copy is restricted to in-frame clones and leaves out a portion. This sample has tens of thousands of clones, with 89% found just once. As for this clone: The antigen is not known.

The sample was CD4+ or CD8+ T cells sorted from blood, taken in a trial of the OX40 agonist ivuxolimab. This sequence originates from an adult with an advanced solid tumor such as melanoma, head and neck, liver or kidney cancer. This chain links TRBV7-3 with TRBJ1-5; 8 bases line up with TRBD1. This CDR3 reads CASSQGAGQPQHF. The CDR3 nucleotides are TGTGCCAGCAGCCAGGGGGCTGGTCAGCCCCAGCATTTT.